The clone carrying this T cell receptor (beta chain) was counted only a few times. Its cognate antigen is unknown. The germline V gene encodes CDR1 SQVTM and CDR2 ANQGSEA. Trimming pared 5 bases from V and 3 bases from J, leaving 7 bases between. The CDR3 has 11 residues. This record comes from a study of T cells after yellow fever vaccination. Study results and limitations: The study re-detected most primary-vaccination clones after the booster (around 96% CD4, 85% to 90% CD8).

TCR cDNA, made by 5'RACE template switching, carried an added universal primer site and UMIs. Using its own MiXCR run on the 5' RACE reads, TCRdb lists one record per CDR3 protein. The table has about 99,000 distinct CDR3 sequences, under 6.5% seen once; the top ten hold about two fifths. The source of this sequence is a man in his late teens or twenties who received the YFV17D yellow fever vaccine. Here the sequenced sample was CD8+ T cells sorted from PBMCs, taken 10 days after the yellow fever booster vaccination. The chain couples TRBV29-1 to TRBJ1-1; the D gene is possibly TRBD1 (5 bases). The CDR3 is CSVLGDTEAFF. The CDR3 DNA follows: TGCAGCGTTTTGGGGGACACTGAAGCTTTCTTT.